These 15 T cell receptor beta chains were sequenced from one sample in a study of blood T cell repertoires in COVID-19 (dated by TCRdb to the early 2020s). The receptor library was made with the immunoSEQ multiplex PCR assay. In TCRdb, the immuneACCESS table is reduced to in-frame sequences with V and J assigned. These tables do not hold every clone; where another copy was compared, an unresolved V gene accounts for under half, and the others remain unexplained. This sample has about 140,000 clones in its table, and roughly 86% of those were observed once. About 3.4% of the sample rests with the top ten. Sequenced sample: PBMCs or T cells enriched from blood (not recorded which). These receptor sequences come from a woman aged 45-65 years with acute COVID-19.

This rearrangement joins TRBV7-2 to TRBJ1-5, with 7 bases fitting TRBD1. The V gene end was trimmed by 5 bases and the J gene end by 2 bases; junction bases not matched to a gene: 9. The CDR3 sequence is 16 residues long. Germline V CDR1 and CDR2: SGHTA, FQGNSA. The CDR3 nucleotides are TGTGCCAGCAGCACTCGACAGGGATCAGGCAATCAGCCCCAGCATTTT. This translates into CASSTRQGSGNQPQHF.

Only one count was recorded for this clone. As DNA, the CDR3 is TGTGCCAGCAGTGAAGCAGCTGCAGGGAAAGAGACCCAGTACTTC. As protein: CASSEAAAGKETQYF. The J gene is TRBJ2-5, the V gene TRBV6-1; the D gene is possibly TRBD1 (5 bases). This CDR3 has 15 residues. V lost 0 bases to trimming and J lost 3 bases, with 11 bases between them. Germline assignment: CDR1 MNHNS and CDR2 SASEGT.

This clone was recorded once. The V and J genes are TRBV3-1 (or the pseudogene TRBV3-2) and TRBJ2-7; the D is unclear. There are 12 residues in the CDR3. CDR1 and CDR2 (germline): LGHDT, YNNKEL (reference sequence). Trimming pared 3 bases from V and 4 bases from J, leaving 7 bases between. The CDR3 region has the DNA TGTGCCAGCAGCCAGGGCTGGTACGAGCAGTACTTC. Its translation is CASSQGWYEQYF.

V usage is TRBV6-5 and J usage is TRBJ2-7; 7 bases align to TRBD1. CDR1 is MNHEY and CDR2 is SVGAGI in the germline V gene. V lost 6 bases and J lost 5; bases outside the gene matches: 13. The CDR3 is made up of 15 amino acids. The CDR3 protein is CASRSRQGCLHEQYF. The CDR3 region has the DNA TGTGCCAGCAGATCCCGACAGGGCTGCCTCCACGAGCAGTACTTC.

The rearrangement joins TRBV7-6 to TRBJ2-1; tentative D call: TRBD2 (5 bases). Germline V gives CDR1 SGHVS, CDR2 FNYEAQ. V was pared by 2 bases and J by 8 bases, with 13 bases between. The CDR3 spans 14 residues. The CDR3 nucleotides read TGTGCCAGCAGCTTACGGACTCTCTCCCATGAGCAGTTCTTC. Amino acid sequence: CASSLRTLSHEQFF. Drawing the rest from reference TRBV7-6 and TRBJ2-1, the complete variable domain is GAGVSQSPRYKVTKRGQDVALRCDPISGHVSLYWYRQALGQGPEFLTYFNYEAQQDKSGLPNDRFSAERPEGSISTLTIQRTEQRDSAMYRCASSLRTLSHEQFFGPGTRLTVL.

J is TRBJ1-3 and V is TRBV5-1, with D hard to call. This CDR3 comprises 14 residues. The V and J ends lost 4 bases and 2 bases respectively, with 10 bases between them. Germline CDR1 is SGHRS and CDR2 is YFSETQ. The CDR3 coding sequence is TGCGCCAGCAGCCCCGGGTCCGCTGGAAACACCATATATTTT. This encodes CASSPGSAGNTIYF.

This sequence joins TRBV6-1 and TRBJ2-3; D gene unclear. The CDR3 length is 16 residues. V dropped 1 base and J dropped 1 base, with 12 bases sitting between them. CDR1 and CDR2 from the germline V gene are MNHNS and SASEGT. CDR3 sequence (DNA): TGTGCCAGCAGTGAAGGCGTTGGGCAGGGCACAGATACGCAGTATTTT. It specifies CASSEGVGQGTDTQYF.

The chain couples TRBV4-1 to TRBJ2-7, with D perhaps matching TRBD1 (5 bases). Germline CDR1 MGHRA, CDR2 YSYEKL. V lost 4 bases, J lost 2 bases, and 9 bases lay in between. The CDR3 loop spans 13 amino acids. CDR3 sequence: CASSLTDTYEQYF. The DNA of the CDR3 is TGCGCCAGCAGCCTGACAGATACCTACGAGCAGTACTTC.

Here the CDR3 reads CAWEAQETQYF. The CDR3 coding sequence is TGTGCCTGGGAGGCGCAAGAGACCCAGTACTTC. This chain joins TRBV30 and TRBJ2-5; D not certain. The CDR3 extends over 11 amino acids. The V end lost 5 bases, the J end lost 2 bases, and 6 bases lay between the germline ends. Germline V lookup: CDR1 GTSNPN, CDR2 SVGIG (reference sequence).

This clone showed up many times. The CDR3 bases are TGTGCCAGCGGGCTGTCGGTAGGATTGCTGCAAACCCATGAAAAACTGTTTTTT. Its protein is CASGLSVGLLQTHEKLFF. V gene TRBV28 combines with J gene TRBJ1-4; D gene ambiguous. The CDR3 is made up of 18 amino acids. Trimming took off 8 bases at V and 6 bases at J, with 28 bases between the two ends. CDR1 and CDR2 (germline): MDHEN, SYDVKM.

The chain combines TRBV27 with TRBJ2-2; TRBD1 aligns across 9 bases. Germline CDR1 and CDR2: MNHEY and SMNVEV (reference sequence). Germline trimming cut 4 bases from V and 2 bases from J; bases unmatched to any gene: 8. CDR3 length: 17 residues. For the CDR3, the DNA is TGTGCCAGCAGTTGGTCCAACAGGGGGCATAACACCGGGGAGCTGTTTTTT. Amino acids: CASSWSNRGHNTGELFF.

The gene calls are TRBV2 and TRBJ2-3, with 7 bases that match TRBD1. Germline CDR1 SNHLY, CDR2 FYNNEI. CDR3 length: 15 amino acids. V lost 8 bases, J lost 0 bases, and 8 bases stayed unmatched. This CDR3 is CASARQGASTDTQYF. CDR3 nucleotides: TGTGCCAGCGCGAGACAGGGAGCTAGCACAGATACGCAGTATTTT.

V gene TRBV6-5 combines with J gene TRBJ2-7, with D perhaps matching TRBD2 (5 bases). V gave up 0 bases and J gave up 0 bases, with 12 bases separating them. The CDR3 extends over 16 amino acids. Germline V gene lookup returns CDR1 MNHEY and CDR2 SVGAGI. Written as DNA, the CDR3 is TGTGCCAGCAGTTACTCGATCCCGGGATACTCCTACGAGCAGTACTTC. Translation gives CASSYSIPGYSYEQYF.

The CDR3 nucleotides read TGTGCCAGCAGCAGTGACAGATGGAGCACAGATACGCAGTATTTT. The encoded protein is CASSSDRWSTDTQYF. This rearrangement joins TRBV6-5 to TRBJ2-3; maybe TRBD1 (5 bases). The germline V gene encodes CDR1 MNHEY and CDR2 SVGAGI. The V end was cut by 6 bases, the J end by 0 bases, with 13 bases between. The CDR3 covers 15 residues.

The chain combines TRBV7-2 with TRBJ1-2; no firm D call. The CDR3 totals 17 residues. V shed 5 bases and J shed 3 bases, with 22 bases lying between them. CDR1 is SGHTA, CDR2 FQGNSA, per germline. The CDR3 DNA follows: TGTGCCAGCAGCCAAAATCGACCGGGAGCAGCGTACTATGGCTACACCTTC. Protein: CASSQNRPGAAYYGYTF.